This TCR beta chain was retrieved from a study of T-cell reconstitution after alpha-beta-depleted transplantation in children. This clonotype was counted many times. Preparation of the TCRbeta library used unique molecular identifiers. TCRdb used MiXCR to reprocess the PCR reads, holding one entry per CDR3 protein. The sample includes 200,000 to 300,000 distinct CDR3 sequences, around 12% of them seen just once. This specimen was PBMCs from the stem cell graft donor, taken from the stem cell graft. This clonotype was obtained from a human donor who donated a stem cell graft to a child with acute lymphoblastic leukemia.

CDR3 loop: CASSYGTDTQYF. The CDR3 bases are TGCGCCAGCAGCTACGGCACAGATACGCAGTATTTT. This chain links TRBV5-1 with TRBJ2-3; D uncertain. Germline V gene lookup returns CDR1 SGHRS and CDR2 YFSETQ. This CDR3 has 12 amino acids. V was trimmed by 3 bases and J by 1 base, leaving 3 bases between them.